Following are 6 T cell receptor beta chains from one sample sequenced in a study of beta chain features in type 1 diabetes. Every bit of the isolated RNA underwent reverse transcription, so sequencing read expressed TCRB transcripts. Generated by immunoSEQ multiplex PCR, the TCRdb table keeps only in-frame clones and is missing some. The sample lists hundreds of thousands of clones; roughly 16% were seen once. The specimen was naive CD4+ T cells from blood. The receptors here all came from a woman between 18 and 29 years old in good health.

The rearrangement uses TRBV7-3 and TRBJ2-3, with 9 bases lining up with TRBD1. CDR3 size: 15 residues. From germline, CDR1 is SGHTA and CDR2 FQGTGA. V shed 5 bases, J shed 6 bases, and the junction held 9 bases outside the gene matches. Here the CDR3 DNA reads TGTGCCAGCAGCCCGAAAACAGGGGGCCGGGATACGCAGTATTTT. It translates to CASSPKTGGRDTQYF.

In this sample, this clone turned up a few times. The genes are TRBV7-2 and TRBJ2-3; maybe TRBD1 (6 bases). Germline CDR1 is SGHTA and CDR2 is FQGNSA. Trimming left V 6 bases short and J 2 bases short, with 9 bases between. CDR3 length: 13 residues. The CDR3 spells CASRHRDTDTQYF. The CDR3 region has the DNA TGTGCCAGCAGGCACAGGGACACAGATACGCAGTATTTT.

This clone was found a few times. The sample contains more than one DNA sequence encoding this CDR3. The chain joins TRBV18 to TRBJ2-3; D gene ambiguous. The CDR3 consists of 13 residues. Germline lookup yields CDR1 KGHSH and CDR2 LQKENI. Deletions cut 2 bases from V and 1 base from J, with 4 bases between. As DNA, the CDR3 is TGTGCCAGCTCACCAGGGCGCACAGATACGCAGTATTTT. Residues: CASSPGRTDTQYF.

This clone was recorded a few times. V and J are TRBV15 and TRBJ2-2, with 7 bases matching TRBD2. CDR3 length equals 17 residues. With 6 bases clipped from V and 6 bases from J, the junction kept 16 bases outside the gene matches. CDR1 and CDR2 from the germline V gene are LNHNV and YYDKDF (reference sequence). The CDR3 sequence is CATRNRSGGSYPGELFF. The CDR3 nucleotides read TGTGCCACCAGGAACAGGTCGGGCGGGAGTTACCCCGGGGAGCTGTTTTTT.

The rearrangement links TRBV7-8 to TRBJ2-2; a weak D match, TRBD2 (7 bases). Germline V gene lookup returns CDR1 SGHVS and CDR2 FQNEAQ. This CDR3 comprises 15 residues. The V end lost 2 bases, the J end lost 4 bases, and 11 bases lay between the germline ends. CDR3: CASSLIRGGTGELFF. The DNA for the CDR3 is TGTGCCAGCAGCTTAATTAGGGGGGGCACCGGGGAGCTGTTTTTT.

The V call is TRBV4-2, the J call TRBJ2-7; D not certain. Trimming pared 0 bases from V and 0 bases from J, leaving 9 bases between. This CDR3 region has 15 residues. Germline V gene sequence: CDR1 LGHNA, CDR2 YNFKEQ. The CDR3 loop reads CASSQDSTPSYEQYF. CDR3 bases: TGTGCCAGCAGCCAAGACAGCACCCCCTCCTACGAGCAGTACTTC.